This T cell receptor (beta chain) was documented in a study of T cell responses to AZD1222 COVID-19 vaccine. TCRdb keeps only in-frame clones here, not all; method: immunoSEQ multiplex PCR. The sample holds about 79,000 clones; more than 70% are singletons and the top ten take 20% to 25%. Broader study findings: Only six or seven AZD1222 recipients were seropositive at baseline.

With respect to this clone: Its antigen is not identified.

The CDR3 contains 14 residues. The germline V gene encodes CDR1 LNHDA and CDR2 SQIVND (reference sequence). The J segment lost 8 bases and the V segment lost 5 bases, leaving 8 bases of the junction unmatched. The chain employs TRBV19 and TRBJ1-4; 7 bases map to TRBD1. The receptor was derived from an adult in good health. Sequenced here: peripheral blood, sampled on day 0 of AZD1222 vaccination. The CDR3 sequence: CASSWRRTGEKLFF. CDR3 coding DNA: TGTGCCAGTAGTTGGAGACGGACAGGAGAAAAACTGTTTTTT.